Shown below are 20 T cell receptor beta chains from a single sample sequenced in a study of T cells in Graves' hyperthyroidism and ophthalmopathy. There were TCR beta CDR3 regions amplified from RNA transcripts. The TCR CDR3 was amplified in a first-round RT-PCR using the HTBI primer set. TCRdb re-called the multiplex PCR reads through MiXCR, storing one row per CDR3 protein. The sample has hundreds of thousands of distinct CDR3 sequences, around 15% seen once. Material for sequencing was blood. The receptors were sampled from a man in his fifties or sixties with Graves' ophthalmopathy.

This chain uses TRBV2 with TRBJ2-2; D is unresolved. The V end was cut by 11 bases, the J end by 6 bases, with 16 bases between. Germline V gene sequence: CDR1 SNHLY, CDR2 FYNNEI. There are 13 residues in the CDR3. The CDR3 DNA is TGTGCCGGCTCCCGGAAAGTGGCCGGGGAGCTGTTTTTT. This sequence encodes CAGSRKVAGELFF.

This clonotype was detected many times. This chain links TRBV28 with TRBJ2-7, with D uncertain. V was clipped by 6 bases and J by 10 bases, with 13 bases between them. Per germline, CDR1 MDHEN and CDR2 SYDVKM. This CDR3 is built from 11 residues. CDR3 residues: CASSLGREQYF. CDR3 in DNA: TGTGCCAGCAGCCTCGGTAGAGAACAGTACTTC.

This clonotype was recorded a few times. This chain joins TRBV12-3 or TRBV12-4 and TRBJ1-2, with TRBD1 matching 7 bases. The CDR3 covers 13 residues. V was pared by 6 bases and J by 8 bases, with 9 bases of the junction left unmatched. The CDR3 nucleotides read TGTGCCAGCAGCCCCGACAGGGTGGAAGGCTACACCTTC. Residues: CASSPDRVEGYTF.

This chain connects TRBV6-4 to TRBJ2-3, with D possibly TRBD1 on 6 matching bases. Trimming cost V 4 bases and J 5 bases, with 16 bases left between them. The CDR3 contains 15 residues. CDR1 MRHNA and CDR2 SNTAGT come from the germline V gene. The CDR3 DNA is TGTGCCAGCAGTGGGCAGGGCACAGGGAAAGATACGCAGTATTTT. This sequence encodes CASSGQGTGKDTQYF.

The chain uses TRBV4-1 and TRBJ2-1, with D possibly TRBD2 on 6 matching bases. Germline loops: CDR1 MGHRA, CDR2 YSYEKL. CDR3 length: 12 amino acids. The V end was cut by 5 bases, the J end by 10 bases, with 12 bases between. CDR3 region: CASSLLSGEQFF. The CDR3 nucleotides are TGCGCCAGCAGCTTGCTAAGCGGGGAGCAGTTCTTC.

The chain employs TRBV29-1 and TRBJ2-5; 7 bases agree with TRBD1. Germline CDR1 SQVTM, CDR2 ANQGSEA. The V gene end was trimmed by 6 bases and the J gene end by 4 bases; junction bases not matched to a gene: 5. The CDR3 runs to 12 residues. The CDR3 is CSVGQAGETQYF. The DNA of the CDR3 is TGCAGCGTCGGACAGGCGGGAGAGACCCAGTACTTC.

This clonotype was observed at least ten times. This rearrangement joins TRBV12-3 or TRBV12-4 to TRBJ1-2; D is unclear. The CDR3 extends over 12 amino acids. Trimming took 5 bases from V and 8 from J, leaving 12 bases between them. CDR3 sequence reads: CASSNTREGYTF. CDR3 in DNA: TGTGCCAGCAGTAACACCCGGGAGGGCTACACCTTC.

The chain uses TRBV29-1 and TRBJ2-3; D call uncertain. CDR1 is SQVTM and CDR2 is ANQGSEA in the germline V gene. The germline V and J ends were trimmed by 8 bases and 0 bases, with 3 bases remaining between them. The CDR3 has 10 residues. CDR3 residues: CSTSTDTQYF. Here the CDR3 DNA reads TGCAGCACAAGCACAGATACGCAGTATTTT.

This clonotype was recorded many times. The chain couples TRBV2 to TRBJ1-1; D is perhaps TRBD1 (5 bases). CDR1 and CDR2 from the germline V gene are SNHLY and FYNNEI. Trimming removed 1 base from V and 3 bases from J, with 9 bases in between. The CDR3 extends over 14 amino acids. In DNA form, the CDR3 reads TGTGCCAGCAGTGAAGAAGGGACCTACACTGAAGCTTTCTTT. It yields the protein CASSEEGTYTEAFF.

This clonotype has a count of ten or more. V gene TRBV2 combines with J gene TRBJ1-2, with 11 bases matching TRBD1. Germline V CDR1 and CDR2: SNHLY, FYNNEI. The CDR3 runs 15 residues. After removal of 8 bases from V and 2 bases from J, the junction contained 7 bases not matched to a gene. The CDR3 loop is CASPDRDRGNYGYTF. In DNA, the CDR3 is TGTGCCAGCCCTGACCGGGACAGGGGGAACTATGGCTACACCTTC.

This clonotype has ten or more counts. The rearrangement joins TRBV6-5 to TRBJ2-1; D possibly corresponds to TRBD1 (5 bases). Trimming cost V 0 bases and J 1 base, with 7 bases left between them. Germline-derived CDR1 and CDR2 are MNHEY and SVGAGI. The CDR3 totals 15 residues. CDR3 residues: CASSYSGRSYNEQFF. The CDR3 nucleotides read TGTGCCAGCAGTTACTCGGGGCGGTCCTACAATGAGCAGTTCTTC.

This clonotype was observed a few times. V usage is TRBV10-3 and J usage is TRBJ2-7, with D possibly TRBD1 on 6 matching bases. This CDR3 comprises 14 residues. With 0 bases removed from V and 3 bases from J, the gap between germline ends came to 9 bases. Germline CDR1 is ENHRY and CDR2 is SYGVKD. CDR3 sequence (DNA): TGTGCCATCAGTGAGTCTGACAGGTACTACGAGCAGTACTTC. Protein product: CAISESDRYYEQYF.

This clonotype was detected ten times or more. The V and J genes are TRBV20-1 and TRBJ1-5; no clear D. The CDR3 has 14 amino acids. Germline-derived CDR1 and CDR2 are DFQATT and SNEGSKA (reference sequence). V shed 6 bases and J shed 0 bases, with 12 bases lying between them. CDR3 amino acids: CSARTGDSNQPQHF. The CDR3 nucleotides are TGCAGTGCCCGGACTGGGGATAGCAATCAGCCCCAGCATTTT.

The chain links TRBV12-3 or TRBV12-4 to TRBJ1-3; 8 nucleotides agree with TRBD1. Germline trimming cut 4 bases from V and 4 bases from J; bases unmatched to any gene: 6. This CDR3 spans 15 amino acids. The CDR3 sequence is CASSYSRGRGNTIYF. The CDR3 DNA reads TGTGCCAGCAGTTACTCCAGGGGGCGAGGAAACACCATATATTTT.

J is TRBJ1-4 and V is TRBV29-1; tentative D call: TRBD1 (6 bases). Germline assignment: CDR1 SQVTM and CDR2 ANQGSEA. The V end lost 6 bases, the J end lost 1 base, and 12 bases lay between the germline ends. The CDR3 is 14 residues long. In DNA form, the CDR3 reads TGCAGCGTCGCTACAGGGCTAACTAATGAAAAACTGTTTTTT. It codes for CSVATGLTNEKLFF.

This clonotype has ten or more counts. Germline is not matched at one junction end, which may reflect a read error. The V call is TRBV29-1, the J call TRBJ2-1; TRBD1 matches at 9 bases. The germline V gene encodes CDR1 SQVTM and CDR2 ANQGSEA. CDR3 length: 15 residues. This chain's CDR3 is CSVEGTGRNYNEQFF. CDR3 coding DNA: TGCAGCGTCGAAGGGACAGGGAGGAACTACAATGAGCAGTTCTTC.

This clonotype showed up many times. The rearrangement links TRBV3-1 to TRBJ2-3; D not resolved. V was pared by 2 bases and J by 0 bases, with 3 bases between. Germline V gives CDR1 LGHDT, CDR2 YNNKEL (reference sequence). The CDR3 has 13 amino acids. The CDR3: CASSQTSTDTQYF. In DNA, the CDR3 is TGTGCCAGCAGCCAAACTAGCACAGATACGCAGTATTTT.

This clonotype was seen repeatedly, ten times or more. This may arise from a read error, as a much more abundant clone is one base away. The genes are TRBV7-2 and TRBJ2-3; the D is unclear. The V end was cut by 5 bases, the J end by 2 bases, with 2 bases between. The germline V gene encodes CDR1 SGHTA and CDR2 FQGNSA. The CDR3 length is 11 residues. The chain's CDR3 is CASSITDTQYF. The CDR3, as DNA: TGTGCCAGCAGCATCACAGATACGCAGTATTTT.

V usage is TRBV7-9 and J usage is TRBJ2-1; 11 bases line up with TRBD2. V lost 7 bases, J lost 4 bases, and 9 bases stayed unmatched. Looked up from germline, CDR1 is SEHNR and CDR2 is FQNEAQ (reference sequence). CDR3 length equals 16 residues. The CDR3 loop reads CASTIIAGGPYNEQFF. As DNA, the CDR3 is TGTGCCAGCACCATAATAGCGGGAGGGCCGTACAATGAGCAGTTCTTC.

The chain combines TRBV14 with TRBJ2-1, with TRBD2 matching 11 bases. V shed 4 bases, J shed 10 bases, and the junction held 9 bases outside the gene matches. CDR3 length equals 15 residues. Germline-derived CDR1 and CDR2 are SGHDN and FVKESK. The CDR3 reads CASSPTGTSGYEQFF. CDR3 DNA: TGTGCCAGCAGCCCTACCGGGACTAGCGGATACGAGCAGTTCTTC.